The 11 T cell receptor beta chains below come from one sample, sequenced in a study of OX40 agonist ivuxolimab in advanced cancers. Clones were sequenced by immunoSEQ multiplex PCR, and TCRdb holds only the in-frame ones, with some missing. This repertoire shows more than 45,000 clones, around 94% found once; its top ten account for 9% to 15%. Sample: CD4+ or CD8+ T cells sorted from blood, taken in a trial of the OX40 agonist ivuxolimab. These receptor sequences come from an adult with an advanced solid tumor such as melanoma, head and neck, liver or kidney cancer.

The V and J genes are TRBV4-1 and TRBJ2-1; weak D call: TRBD2 (5 bases). CDR1 is MGHRA and CDR2 is YSYEKL in the germline V gene. The CDR3 loop spans 14 amino acids. Trimming cost V 0 bases and J 15 bases, with 18 bases left between them. In DNA form, the CDR3 reads TGCGCCAGCAGCCAAGAATCGGGCGCTGGAGGCTGGTTCTTC. Amino acid sequence: CASSQESGAGGWFF.

The CDR3 loop is CASSPAPGLTDTQYF. The CDR3 DNA sequence: TGTGCCAGCAGCCCAGCCCCAGGCCTCACAGATACGCAGTATTTT. The chain carries TRBV13 and TRBJ2-3; D gene ambiguous. Germline CDR1 and CDR2: PRHDT and FYEKMQ (reference sequence). The CDR3 runs to 15 residues. With 5 bases removed from V and 2 bases from J, the gap between germline ends came to 14 bases.

Concerning this clone itself: Different DNA sequences within this sample yield the same CDR3. The chain links TRBV5-1 to TRBJ2-2; D call uncertain. This CDR3 contains 12 residues. The V and J ends lost 1 base and 3 bases respectively, with 1 base between them. CDR1 and CDR2 (germline): SGHRS, YFSETQ. In nucleotides, the CDR3 is TGCGCCAGCAGCTTGTACACCGGGGAGCTGTTTTTT. Protein sequence: CASSLYTGELFF.

CDR3 in amino acids: CASSDPGSYNSPLHF. The CDR3 coding sequence is TGTGCCAGCAGCGATCCTGGTTCCTATAATTCACCCCTCCACTTT. The J gene is TRBJ1-6, the V gene TRBV28; D is unresolved. Trimming pared 6 bases from V and 1 base from J, leaving 10 bases between. From germline, CDR1 is MDHEN and CDR2 SYDVKM. This CDR3 has 15 amino acids.

J is TRBJ2-3 and V is TRBV7-2; D is possibly TRBD1 (5 bases). This CDR3 has 15 amino acids. In germline, CDR1 is SGHTA, CDR2 FQGNSA. Trimming left V 5 bases short and J 1 base short, with 13 bases between. CDR3 loop: CASSLRVGGTDTQYF. CDR3 nucleotide sequence: TGTGCCAGCAGCCTTCGGGTAGGGGGCACAGATACGCAGTATTTT.

The V and J genes are TRBV4-3 and TRBJ2-2; the D is unclear. Trimming cost V 1 base and J 6 bases, with 6 bases left between them. Germline CDR1 and CDR2: LGHNA and YSLEER. This CDR3 contains 13 residues. The CDR3 region is CASSQGGPGELFF. The CDR3 nucleotides are TGCGCCAGCAGCCAAGGGGGTCCCGGGGAGCTGTTTTTT.

This chain connects TRBV27 to TRBJ2-7, with D maybe TRBD2 (6 bases). The V gene lost 3 bases and the J gene lost 2 bases, with 14 bases spanning the gap. Germline loops: CDR1 MNHEY, CDR2 SMNVEV (reference sequence). This CDR3 has 15 amino acids. This CDR3 reads CASSFRREGTYEQYF. CDR3 DNA sequence: TGTGCCAGCAGTTTTCGGCGGGAAGGCACCTACGAGCAGTACTTC.

V and J are TRBV30 and TRBJ2-7; D remains unclear. CDR3 length equals 13 residues. CDR1 GTSNPN and CDR2 SVGIG come from the germline V gene (reference sequence). With 1 base removed from V and 2 bases from J, the gap between germline ends came to 9 bases. The CDR3 is CAWSEGSAYEQYF. Here the CDR3 DNA reads TGTGCCTGGAGTGAAGGGTCGGCCTACGAGCAGTACTTC.

J is TRBJ2-2 and V is TRBV19; weak D call: TRBD1 (6 bases). Germline V gene lookup returns CDR1 LNHDA and CDR2 SQIVND (reference sequence). There are 14 residues in the CDR3. The CDR3 DNA follows: TGTGCGTCAGGGTGGGGGCCGAACACCGGGGAGCTGTTTTTT. This encodes CASGWGPNTGELFF.

The chain recombines TRBV7-6 with TRBJ2-7, with D unresolved. The CDR3 has 11 amino acids. V shed 0 bases and J shed 6 bases, with 3 bases lying between them. CDR1 is SGHVS, CDR2 FNYEAQ, per germline. The CDR3, as DNA: TGTGCCAGCAGCTTAGCACGCGAGCAGTACTTC. This codes for CASSLAREQYF.

The V call is TRBV5-1, the J call TRBJ2-7, with D maybe TRBD2 (5 bases). Trimming removed 1 base from V and 0 bases from J, with 20 bases in between. Looked up from germline, CDR1 is SGHRS and CDR2 is YFSETQ. This CDR3 region has 18 residues. The CDR3 DNA follows: TGCGCCAGCAGCTTGAGGCGGGCCTGGGGAACAAGCTCCTACGAGCAGTACTTC. Translating gives CASSLRRAWGTSSYEQYF.